A single sample is the source of the 22 T cell receptor beta chains below, sequenced in a study of cytomegalovirus exposure and HLA in healthy donors (dated by TCRdb to 2017 to 2019). Libraries were constructed by the immunoSEQ multiplex PCR assay. A mixture of 60 forward primers for TCR Vbeta segments and 13 reverse primers for TCR Jbeta segments was used in the multiplex PCR. TCRdb mirrors the immuneACCESS table, restricted to in-frame sequences. Some clones are absent from its copies; in checked studies, under half trace to an unresolved V gene, and the reason for the others is unknown. This sample comprises nearly 200,000 clones, roughly four fifths of them detected only once. Less than 2.5% of the sample rests with the top ten. The sequenced sample was PBMCs. These receptors all stem from a woman aged 25 to 39 in good health and CMV-seropositive.

This rearrangement joins TRBV11-1 to TRBJ1-1, with 9 bases identical to TRBD1. Germline CDR1 SGHAT, CDR2 FQDESV (reference sequence). J was trimmed by 4 bases and V by 5 bases; bases with no gene match: 11. This CDR3 has 16 amino acids. DNA of the CDR3: TGTGCCAGCAGCAGCCCTCCGGGACAGGGTGGCACTGAAGCTTTCTTT. This encodes CASSSPPGQGGTEAFF. Combining the CDR3 with reference TRBV11-1 and TRBJ1-1 gives the whole variable domain EAEVAQSPRYKITEKSQAVAFWCDPISGHATLYWYRQILGQGPELLVQFQDESVVDDSQLPKDRFSAERLKGVDSTLKIQPAELGDSAMYLCASSSPPGQGGTEAFFGQGTRLTVV.

The chain is built from TRBV6-6 and TRBJ2-7, with 8 bases matching TRBD1. Germline V gives CDR1 MNHNY, CDR2 SVGAGI (reference sequence). The V and J ends lost 0 bases and 2 bases, in that order; junction bases with no gene match: 3. The length of the CDR3 is 15 residues. The CDR3: CASSYSTGVAYEQYF. The CDR3, as DNA: TGTGCCAGCAGTTACTCGACAGGGGTGGCCTACGAGCAGTACTTC.

This chain uses TRBV7-9 with TRBJ2-7; no reliable D call. Germline CDR1 and CDR2: SEHNR and FQNEAQ (reference sequence). The CDR3 consists of 12 residues. The V gene lost 1 base and the J gene lost 6 bases, with 7 bases spanning the gap. The CDR3, as DNA: TGTGCCAGCAGCTTAGGGCTCCCCGAGCAGTACTTC. It is translated as CASSLGLPEQYF.

The gene calls are TRBV5-1 and TRBJ2-7; 8 positions agree with TRBD1. From germline, CDR1 is SGHRS and CDR2 YFSETQ. V trimming: 1 base; J trimming: 5 bases; junction bases outside the gene matches: 5. The CDR3 runs 14 residues. The CDR3 region is CASSLSQGANEQYF. The DNA of the CDR3 is TGCGCCAGCAGCTTGAGTCAGGGGGCCAACGAGCAGTACTTC.

The chain combines TRBV18 with TRBJ2-2, with 10 nucleotides matching TRBD1. CDR1 and CDR2 (germline): KGHSH, LQKENI. Trimming removed 3 bases from V and 3 bases from J; junction bases left unmatched: 4. CDR3 length: 16 amino acids. The CDR3 nucleotides are TGTGCCAGCTCACCGCCGGGACAGGGGCACACCGGGGAGCTGTTTTTT. Amino acid sequence: CASSPPGQGHTGELFF.

As regards this clone: One end of the junction fails to match germline, which may point to a read error. The chain is built from TRBV4-3 and TRBJ2-3, with 9 nucleotides matching TRBD2. Germline-derived CDR1 and CDR2 are LGHNA and YSLEER. The CDR3 runs to 12 residues. The CDR3 bases are TGCGCCAGCAGCCAAGATAGGGGACTAGCCCATTTT. Amino acid sequence: CASSQDRGLAHF.

This chain connects TRBV6-5 to TRBJ1-6; tentatively, D is TRBD1 (5 bases). Germline CDR1 is MNHEY and CDR2 is SVGAGI. V shed 5 bases and J shed 7 bases, with 9 bases lying between them. The CDR3 sequence is 13 residues long. The CDR3 DNA sequence: TGTGCCAGCAGTAGACAGATGAATTCACCCCTCCACTTT. It codes for CASSRQMNSPLHF.

This chain uses TRBV7-2 with TRBJ1-4; a weak D match, TRBD1 (5 bases). Germline assignment: CDR1 SGHTA and CDR2 FQGNSA. There are 15 residues in the CDR3. Deletions cut 2 bases from V and 2 bases from J, with 9 bases between. CDR3 DNA: TGTGCCAGCAGCTTACACGGGGGGACTAATGAAAAACTGTTTTTT. Residues: CASSLHGGTNEKLFF.

This sequence joins TRBV11-2 and TRBJ2-4, with 9 nucleotides matching TRBD1. This CDR3 has 16 amino acids. V shed 4 bases and J 7 bases; nucleotides not matched to a gene: 11. The germline V gene encodes CDR1 SGHAT and CDR2 FQNNGV. CDR3 coding DNA: TGTGCCAGCAGCTATCGGACAGGGGTTTTTTCGAACATTCAGTACTTC. Its protein product is CASSYRTGVFSNIQYF.

The CDR3 loop reads CASSRFAGRETQYF. The CDR3 coding sequence is TGTGCCAGCAGCCGTTTTGCGGGGCGAGAGACCCAGTACTTC. The chain links TRBV2 to TRBJ2-5, with a tentative D call TRBD2 (6 bases). Germline CDR1 is SNHLY and CDR2 is FYNNEI. V was trimmed by 6 bases and J by 4 bases, leaving 15 bases between them. The length of the CDR3 is 14 residues.

Only a few counts were recorded for this clone. This rearrangement joins TRBV5-1 to TRBJ2-3, with D perhaps matching TRBD2 (5 bases). The V end was cut by 6 bases, the J end by 2 bases, with 13 bases between. This CDR3 comprises 14 residues. Germline V gene data show CDR1 as SGHRS and CDR2 as YFSETQ. For the CDR3, the DNA is TGCGCCAGCACTGACACCGGGAACACAGATACGCAGTATTTT. Protein sequence: CASTDTGNTDTQYF.

The DNA for the CDR3 is TGCGCCAGCAGCCTACCAAGTCCCGGGGGGACTGAAGCTTTCTTT. Its translation is CASSLPSPGGTEAFF. The chain links TRBV5-1 to TRBJ1-1; D is perhaps TRBD1 (5 bases). The CDR3 contains 15 residues. Germline V lookup: CDR1 SGHRS, CDR2 YFSETQ. V was cut by 4 bases and J by 5 bases, with 18 bases left in between.

This clone was seen only a few times. V gene TRBV9 combines with J gene TRBJ1-1; 7 nucleotides agree with TRBD1. V lost 4 bases to trimming and J lost 0 bases; unmatched junction nucleotides: 3. The germline CDR1 and CDR2 sequences are SGDLS and YYNGEE. CDR3 length: 14 residues. CDR3 in amino acids: CASSSQGMNTEAFF. DNA of the CDR3: TGTGCCAGCAGCTCACAGGGGATGAACACTGAAGCTTTCTTT.

The genes are TRBV9 and TRBJ2-2, with 8 positions matching TRBD2. V lost 1 base to trimming and J lost 1 base; unmatched junction nucleotides: 9. Per germline, CDR1 SGDLS and CDR2 YYNGEE. The CDR3 is 18 residues long. CDR3 nucleotide sequence: TGTGCCAGCAGCGTAACTATCGGGGGGGCTTTGAACACCGGGGAGCTGTTTTTT. Translated, it gives CASSVTIGGALNTGELFF.

This chain joins TRBV10-2 and TRBJ1-2; tentative D call: TRBD1 (6 bases). CDR3 size: 13 residues. The germline V and J ends were trimmed by 6 bases and 1 base, with 9 bases remaining between them. Germline values: CDR1 WSHSY, CDR2 SAAADI. The CDR3 loop reads CASSQQGNYGYTF. CDR3 bases: TGCGCCAGCAGCCAACAGGGTAACTATGGCTACACCTTC.

The genes are TRBV5-1 and TRBJ1-2; the match to TRBD1 covers 11 bases. From germline, CDR1 is SGHRS and CDR2 YFSETQ. Unmatched junction bases numbered 9, after V lost 4 bases and J lost 4 bases. The CDR3 has 16 amino acids. The CDR3, as DNA: TGCGCCAGCAGCCCCGGACAGGGGGCTATCGGCTATGGCTACACCTTC. Protein product: CASSPGQGAIGYGYTF. The full variable domain, completed using reference TRBV5-1 and TRBJ1-2, is KAGVTQTPRYLIKTRGQQVTLSCSPISGHRSVSWYQQTPGQGLQFLFEYFSETQRNKGNFPGRFSGRQFSNSRSEMNVSTLELGDSALYLCASSPGQGAIGYGYTFGSGTRLTVV.

The genes are TRBV25-1 and TRBJ2-1; the match to TRBD2 covers 9 bases. The CDR3 is made up of 16 amino acids. Germline values: CDR1 MGHDK, CDR2 SYGVNS. With V trimmed by 6 bases and J by 6 bases, 12 bases remained unmatched. CDR3 nucleotides: TGTGCCAGCAGCTTCTGGGCGGGAGGGGGGGGCAATGAGCAGTTCTTC. Residues: CASSFWAGGGGNEQFF.

This clone was found a few times. This chain uses TRBV6-6 with TRBJ2-3; D remains ambiguous. CDR3 length: 13 residues. Between the trimmed V and J ends, which lost 4 bases and 2 bases, there was a span of 7 bases. CDR1 MNHNY and CDR2 SVGAGI come from the germline V gene (reference sequence). The DNA for the CDR3 is TGTGCCAGCAGTTTAGAATACACAGATACGCAGTATTTT. It is translated as CASSLEYTDTQYF.

The J gene is TRBJ2-5, the V gene TRBV15; 9 bases are a match to TRBD2. Trimming took 5 bases from V and 2 from J; bases not matched to a gene: 9. Germline V gene sequence: CDR1 LNHNV, CDR2 YYDKDF (reference sequence). The CDR3 consists of 16 residues. CDR3 sequence (DNA): TGTGCCACCAGCCTTACCTGGACTAGCGCTCAAGAGACCCAGTACTTC. It encodes CATSLTWTSAQETQYF.

This clone was counted only a few times. The chain joins TRBV28 to TRBJ2-3, with D perhaps matching TRBD1 (5 bases). Germline V gene sequence: CDR1 MDHEN, CDR2 SYDVKM. The CDR3 runs to 15 residues. Trimming removed 3 bases at V and 1 base at J, with 11 bases between. CDR3 DNA: TGTGCCAGCAGTTTCCCCCTAGGGGGCACAGATACGCAGTATTTT. It is translated as CASSFPLGGTDTQYF.

The chain joins TRBV9 to TRBJ1-4, with TRBD1 as a possible D gene (5 bases). V lost 5 bases and J 5 bases, leaving 10 bases between the germline ends. The CDR3 covers 13 residues. CDR1 and CDR2 (germline): SGDLS, YYNGEE. The CDR3 sequence: CASRSGDNEKLFF. The CDR3 DNA reads TGTGCCAGCAGATCGGGGGACAATGAAAAACTGTTTTTT. Together with reference TRBV9 and TRBJ1-4, the CDR3 gives the full variable domain: DSGVTQTPKHLITATGQRVTLRCSPRSGDLSVYWYQQSLDQGLQFLIQYYNGEERAKGNILERFSAQQFPDLHSELNLSSLELGDSALYFCASRSGDNEKLFFGSGTQLSVL.

The V gene is TRBV4-2, the J gene TRBJ2-7, with 8 bases fitting TRBD2. The CDR3 consists of 16 residues. Trimming removed 0 bases from V and 2 bases from J; junction bases left unmatched: 6. Germline CDR1 LGHNA, CDR2 YNFKEQ. For the CDR3, the DNA is TGTGCCAGCAGCCAAGAAAGCGGGAGTCTCACCTACGAGCAGTACTTC. It codes for CASSQESGSLTYEQYF.